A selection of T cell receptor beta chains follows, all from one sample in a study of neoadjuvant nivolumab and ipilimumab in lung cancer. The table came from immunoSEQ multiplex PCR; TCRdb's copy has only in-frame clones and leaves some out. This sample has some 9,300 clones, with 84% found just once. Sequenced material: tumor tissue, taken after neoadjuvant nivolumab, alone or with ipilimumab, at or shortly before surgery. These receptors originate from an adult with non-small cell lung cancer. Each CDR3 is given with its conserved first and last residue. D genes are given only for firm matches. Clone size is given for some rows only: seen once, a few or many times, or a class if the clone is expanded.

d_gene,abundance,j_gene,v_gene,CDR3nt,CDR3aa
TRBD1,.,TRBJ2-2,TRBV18,TGTGCCAGCTCACCGCCCGGGACAGGGGGCGACGGGGAGCTGTTTTTT,CASSPPGTGGDGELFF
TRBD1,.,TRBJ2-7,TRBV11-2,TGTGCCAGCAGCCTGGACAGGCACGAGCAGTACTTC,CASSLDRHEQYF
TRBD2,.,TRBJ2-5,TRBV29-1,TGCAGCGTTGAAGCGCGGGGGGCCGGGAGTCAAGAGACCCAGTACTTC,CSVEARGAGSQETQYF
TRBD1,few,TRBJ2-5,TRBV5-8,TGTGCCAGCAGCCCTCCCGACAGGGGGCGCGTTTACCAAGAGACCCAGTACTTC,CASSPPDRGRVYQETQYF
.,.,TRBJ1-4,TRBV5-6,TGTGCCAGCAGCTTACCCACGGGAGAAAAACTGTTTTTT,CASSLPTGEKLFF
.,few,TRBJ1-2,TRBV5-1,TGCGCCAGCAGCTCGGGACCGCACGACGGAGGGGGTATTGACTATGGCTACACCTTC,CASSSGPHDGGGIDYGYTF
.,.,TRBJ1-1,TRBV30,TGTGCCTGGAGTCCCCGGGGGGGATCCACTGAAGCTTTCTTT,CAWSPRGGSTEAFF
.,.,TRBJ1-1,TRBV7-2,TGTGCCAGCAGCCCTCGGATGAACACTGAAGCTTTCTTT,CASSPRMNTEAFF
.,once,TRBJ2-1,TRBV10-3,TGTGCCATCAGGGGGTCCGAACGCCCCTACAATGAGCAGTTCTTC,CAIRGSERPYNEQFF
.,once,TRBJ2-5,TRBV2,TGTGCCAGCAGGACTCGGACAAAAGAGACCCAGTACTTC,CASRTRTKETQYF
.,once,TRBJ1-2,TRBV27,TGTGCCATCCCCGAGGGCTACACCTTC,CAIPEGYTF
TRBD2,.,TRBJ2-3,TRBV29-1,TGCAGCGTGGGTGGGACTAGCGGGGATAGCACAGATACGCAGTATTTT,CSVGGTSGDSTDTQYF
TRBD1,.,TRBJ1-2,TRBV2,TGTGCCAGCTACGGTGAGGGGGCGCCGGACTATGGCTACACCTTC,CASYGEGAPDYGYTF
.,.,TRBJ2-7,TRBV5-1,TGCGCCAGCAGCTTGGCGGGAGTCGGCGAGCAGTACTTC,CASSLAGVGEQYF
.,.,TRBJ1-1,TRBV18,TGTGCCAGCTCACCTACCCACCGGGCCACTGAAGCTTTCTTT,CASSPTHRATEAFF
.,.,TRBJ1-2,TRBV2,TGTGCCAGCAGCCCGGGTGGGGCCCCGGGGGGCTACACCTTC,CASSPGGAPGGYTF
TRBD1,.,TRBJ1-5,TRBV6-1,TGTGCCAGCAGTGCTGCAGGGGGCCGGTATCAGCCCCAGCATTTT,CASSAAGGRYQPQHF
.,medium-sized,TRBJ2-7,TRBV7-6,TGTGCCAGCAGCATGGGACCGAACTACGAGCAGTACTTC,CASSMGPNYEQYF
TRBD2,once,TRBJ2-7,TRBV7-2,TGTGCCAGCAGCGCTACTAGCGGAAATGCCTACGAGCAGTACTTC,CASSATSGNAYEQYF
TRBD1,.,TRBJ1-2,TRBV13,TGTGCCAGCAGCATTAAAACAGGGGGCCTGGACTATGGCTACACCTTC,CASSIKTGGLDYGYTF
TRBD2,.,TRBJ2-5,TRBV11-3,TGTGCCAGCAGCTTAGACGGGGGGAGGACCCAGTACTTC,CASSLDGGRTQYF
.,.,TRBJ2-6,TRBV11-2,TGTGCCAGCAGCCCCCCCGGGGGGCTCGGGGCCAACGTCCTGACTTTC,CASSPPGGLGANVLTF
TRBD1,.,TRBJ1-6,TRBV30,TGTGCCTGGAAGAGGGCAGGGGGCGGATATTCACCCCTCCACTTT,CAWKRAGGGYSPLHF
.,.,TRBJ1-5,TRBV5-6,TGTGCCAGCAGCTTGGTCGGGGGCGGGCAGCCCCAGCATTTT,CASSLVGGGQPQHF
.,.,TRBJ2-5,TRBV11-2,TGTGCCAGCAGCTTTCAAGAGACCCAGTACTTC,CASSFQETQYF
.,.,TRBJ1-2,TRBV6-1,TGTGCCAGCAGTCAGGGTTACTATTCTAACTATGGCTACACCTTC,CASSQGYYSNYGYTF